This T cell receptor (beta chain) derives from a study of Ad26.COV2.S vaccination and SARS-CoV-2 variants. Germline V CDR1 and CDR2: MGHRA, YSYEKL. Trimming shortened V by 0 bases and J by 2 bases, and 21 bases separated the two germline ends. There are 19 residues in the CDR3. The assay was immunoSEQ multiplex PCR, and TCRdb's table has in-frame clones only and misses some. The sample has roughly 350,000 clones, roughly 84% seen once. Described treatment: roughly 19 received Ad26.COV2.S at low or high dose, single or two shots; roughly five received placebo; per-sample allocation not given. Sample collection was performed on day 63 after the first vaccine or placebo injection.

The rearrangement links TRBV4-1 to TRBJ2-3; maybe TRBD2 (7 bases). The source material was peripheral blood, sampled in a trial of Ad26.COV2.S vaccine versus placebo. The sequence was obtained from a person between 18 and 65 years old who received the Ad26.COV2.S COVID-19 vaccine or a placebo. CDR3 DNA: TGCGCCAGCAGCCAAGAACCACGGGCAAGGGGGGGTTACACAGATACGCAGTATTTT. As protein: CASSQEPRARGGYTDTQYF.